Listed below are T cell receptor beta chains from one sample, sequenced in a study of PD-1 blockade in classical Hodgkin lymphoma. TCRdb's table, derived via immunoSEQ multiplex PCR, lists solely in-frame clones and lacks some. The sample carries 15,000 or so clones, approximately 88% recorded once. The sequenced sample was CD8+ T cells from blood, obtained before the fourth cycle of nivolumab. These receptors were obtained from a human donor with classical Hodgkin lymphoma. The CDR3 runs from the conserved cysteine through the conserved F or W. The order of the fields is V gene, clone size, J gene, D gene, CDR3 DNA, CDR3 protein. The D gene is left open where the match is weak. Rows give clone size only sometimes, using once, few, many, or a class for an expanded clone.

V: TRBV7-8; size: -; J: TRBJ2-1; D: TRBD1; DNA: TGTGCCAGCAGCTTAGGGACAGGGGGCGCCTTCTACAATGAGCAGTTCTTC; CDR3: CASSLGTGGAFYNEQFF
V: TRBV4-1; size: -; J: TRBJ1-2; D: -; DNA: TGCGCCAGCAGCCAAGATAACGTCGGAGGGCAGGACCCTCCAACATATGGCTACACCTTC; CDR3: CASSQDNVGGQDPPTYGYTF
V: TRBV27; size: -; J: TRBJ2-3; D: TRBD1; DNA: TGTGCCAGCGGAGACAGGGTCCACCCAGATACGCAGTATTTT; CDR3: CASGDRVHPDTQYF
V: TRBV28; size: -; J: TRBJ2-7; D: TRBD2; DNA: TGTGCCAGCAGTTCCTTAGCGGGAGAGCAGTACTTC; CDR3: CASSSLAGEQYF
V: TRBV2; size: -; J: TRBJ2-7; D: TRBD1; DNA: TGTGCCAGCAGACTCCGGGACAGGGGATACGAGCAGTACTTC; CDR3: CASRLRDRGYEQYF
V: TRBV18; size: -; J: TRBJ1-5; D: -; DNA: TGTGCCAGTTCGTCCGGGTACGATAATCAGCCCCAGCATTTT; CDR3: CASSSGYDNQPQHF
V: TRBV5-1; size: -; J: TRBJ2-1; D: -; DNA: TGCGCCAGCAGCTTTTTAGACGGAAACAATGAGCAGTTCTTC; CDR3: CASSFLDGNNEQFF
V: TRBV7-3; size: -; J: TRBJ2-1; D: TRBD2; DNA: TGTGCCAGCAGCTTCGGACTAGCGACCTTTTACAATGAGCAGTTCTTC; CDR3: CASSFGLATFYNEQFF
V: TRBV28; size: -; J: TRBJ1-1; D: TRBD1; DNA: TGTGCCAGCACCGAGGACAGGAGGATCCCTGAAGCTTTCTTT; CDR3: CASTEDRRIPEAFF
V: TRBV7-6; size: -; J: TRBJ1-3; D: TRBD1; DNA: TGTGCCAGCAGCCCTAGGGGTCAGGGGGACTCTGGAAACACCATATATTTT; CDR3: CASSPRGQGDSGNTIYF
V: TRBV7-3; size: -; J: TRBJ2-3; D: -; DNA: TGTGCCAGCAGCTTAACGGGATTCGGCACAGATACGCAGTATTTT; CDR3: CASSLTGFGTDTQYF
V: TRBV11-2; size: -; J: TRBJ2-4; D: -; DNA: TGTGCCAGCAGCTTACTATCAGGCGAAAACATTCAGTACTTC; CDR3: CASSLLSGENIQYF
V: TRBV7-9; size: -; J: TRBJ1-3; D: -; DNA: TGTGCCAGCAGCTTCTCTGTCTCTGGAAACACCATATATTTT; CDR3: CASSFSVSGNTIYF
V: TRBV5-1; size: -; J: TRBJ2-3; D: TRBD2; DNA: TGCGCCAGCGGGGTGGCGGGGGGCACAGATACGCAGTATTTT; CDR3: CASGVAGGTDTQYF
V: TRBV7-9; size: -; J: TRBJ2-1; D: TRBD2; DNA: TGTGCCAGCAGCTTACTAATAGCGGGCCCTTACAATGAGCAGTTCTTC; CDR3: CASSLLIAGPYNEQFF
V: TRBV27; size: -; J: TRBJ2-7; D: TRBD2; DNA: TGTGCCAGCAGTCCTCTCCTAGCGGGAGGTACCTACGAGCAGTACTTC; CDR3: CASSPLLAGGTYEQYF
V: TRBV7-9; size: -; J: TRBJ2-7; D: -; DNA: TGTGCCAGCAGCCCGGAGACTAGGAGGCCTCGAGAGCAGTACTTC; CDR3: CASSPETRRPREQYF
V: TRBV11-2; size: -; J: TRBJ2-7; D: -; DNA: TGTGCCAGCAGCTTAGAAGGGACATCCTACGAGCAGTACTTC; CDR3: CASSLEGTSYEQYF
V: TRBV2; size: once; J: TRBJ2-7; D: -; DNA: TGTGCCAGCAGTGACTGGCAGGGGGGCTACGAGCAGTACTTC; CDR3: CASSDWQGGYEQYF
V: TRBV11-2; size: -; J: TRBJ1-4; D: TRBD1; DNA: TGTGCCAGCAGCTTAGTGGGACAGGGCGACGAAAAACTGTTTTTT; CDR3: CASSLVGQGDEKLFF
V: TRBV28; size: few; J: TRBJ2-3; D: -; DNA: TGTGCCAGCCACGGCCCTGCAGATACGCAGTATTTT; CDR3: CASHGPADTQYF
V: TRBV19; size: -; J: TRBJ1-6; D: -; DNA: TGTGCCAGTAGTATGGGGAATTCACCCCTCCACTTT; CDR3: CASSMGNSPLHF
V: TRBV6-1; size: -; J: TRBJ1-1; D: -; DNA: TGTGCCAGCAGTGTTGGAGTTCCGTTGGGGAACACTGAAGCTTTCTTT; CDR3: CASSVGVPLGNTEAFF
V: TRBV4-1; size: -; J: TRBJ2-7; D: -; DNA: TGCGCCAGCAGCCTCCGGGACACTCAGACCTACGAGCAGTACTTC; CDR3: CASSLRDTQTYEQYF
V: TRBV7-9; size: -; J: TRBJ1-2; D: -; DNA: TGTGCCAGCAGCTTAGGTAGGGACGACTATGGCTACACCTTC; CDR3: CASSLGRDDYGYTF
V: TRBV28; size: -; J: TRBJ2-7; D: -; DNA: TGTGCCAGCAGTTTAAGGTCGCACGAGCAGTACTTC; CDR3: CASSLRSHEQYF
V: TRBV27; size: -; J: TRBJ2-1; D: -; DNA: TGTGCCAGCAGCCTTGTGAACTACAATGAGCAGTTCTTC; CDR3: CASSLVNYNEQFF
V: TRBV5-1; size: -; J: TRBJ2-3; D: -; DNA: TGCGCCAGCAGCTTTGACACAGATACGCAGTATTTT; CDR3: CASSFDTDTQYF
V: TRBV18; size: -; J: TRBJ2-2; D: -; DNA: TGTGCCAGCTCACCCGTGTGGCTCGCGAACACCGGGGAGCTGTTTTTT; CDR3: CASSPVWLANTGELFF
V: TRBV6-6; size: once; J: TRBJ2-5; D: -; DNA: TGTGCCAGCAGAGGGGGAGAGACCCAGTACTTC; CDR3: CASRGGETQYF
V: TRBV5-6; size: -; J: TRBJ2-7; D: TRBD1; DNA: TGTGCCAGCAGCCCAGGCGGGACAGGGGGCTACGAGCAGTACTTC; CDR3: CASSPGGTGGYEQYF
V: TRBV5-6; size: -; J: TRBJ2-7; D: TRBD1; DNA: TGTGCCAGCAGCTTGGCACCCTCAGCAGGGGGCCCTTCCTACGAGCAGTACTTC; CDR3: CASSLAPSAGGPSYEQYF
V: TRBV5-4; size: -; J: TRBJ2-3; D: TRBD1; DNA: TGTGCCAGCGGGAGGACAGGGGGGCTCACAGATACGCAGTATTTT; CDR3: CASGRTGGLTDTQYF
V: TRBV5-4; size: -; J: TRBJ2-7; D: -; DNA: TGTGCCAGCAGCTTGGGTGGGAGGGGGCTGAGCTCCTACGAGCAGTACTTC; CDR3: CASSLGGRGLSSYEQYF
V: TRBV28; size: -; J: TRBJ1-1; D: -; DNA: TGTGCCAGCAGTTTGCGGGGACTGAACACTGAAGCTTTCTTT; CDR3: CASSLRGLNTEAFF
V: TRBV6-6; size: -; J: TRBJ2-7; D: TRBD2; DNA: TGTGCCAGCAGCCAAATGGGGGGGGGCTACGAGCAGTACTTC; CDR3: CASSQMGGGYEQYF
V: TRBV7-2; size: -; J: TRBJ2-1; D: -; DNA: TGTGCCAGCAAGGCAGGGGTCTACAATGAGCAGTTCTTC; CDR3: CASKAGVYNEQFF
V: TRBV29-1; size: -; J: TRBJ2-1; D: TRBD2; DNA: TGCAGCGTTGAAGATTTCAGAACCGGGACTAGCGGTGGCAATGAGCAGTTCTTC; CDR3: CSVEDFRTGTSGGNEQFF
V: TRBV27; size: -; J: TRBJ2-2; D: TRBD2; DNA: TGTGCCAGCACTCGGGGGGGATACACCGGGGAGCTGTTTTTT; CDR3: CASTRGGYTGELFF